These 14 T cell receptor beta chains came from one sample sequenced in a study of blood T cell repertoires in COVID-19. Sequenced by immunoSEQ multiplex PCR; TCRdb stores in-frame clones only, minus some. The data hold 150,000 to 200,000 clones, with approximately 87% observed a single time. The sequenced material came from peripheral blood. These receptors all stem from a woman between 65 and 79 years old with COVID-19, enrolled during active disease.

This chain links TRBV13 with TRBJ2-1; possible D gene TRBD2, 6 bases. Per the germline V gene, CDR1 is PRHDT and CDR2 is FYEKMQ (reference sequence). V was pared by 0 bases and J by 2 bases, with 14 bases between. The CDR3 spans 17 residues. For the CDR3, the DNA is TGTGCCAGCAGCTTAGGGTATGGGCGGGGAGCCTACAATGAGCAGTTCTTC. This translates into CASSLGYGRGAYNEQFF.

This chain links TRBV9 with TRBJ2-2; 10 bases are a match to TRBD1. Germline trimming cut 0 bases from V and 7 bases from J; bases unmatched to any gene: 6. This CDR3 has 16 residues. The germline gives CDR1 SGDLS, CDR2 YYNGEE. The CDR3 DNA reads TGTGCCAGCAGCGTAGGCGACAGGGGGCTTGACGGGGAGCTGTTTTTT. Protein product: CASSVGDRGLDGELFF.

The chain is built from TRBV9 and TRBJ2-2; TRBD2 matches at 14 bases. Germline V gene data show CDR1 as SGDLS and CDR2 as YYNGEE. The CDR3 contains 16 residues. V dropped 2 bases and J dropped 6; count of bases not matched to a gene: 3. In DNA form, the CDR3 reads TGTGCCAGCAGCGTGGGACTAGCGGGGGTGGCCGGGGAGCTGTTTTTT. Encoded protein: CASSVGLAGVAGELFF.

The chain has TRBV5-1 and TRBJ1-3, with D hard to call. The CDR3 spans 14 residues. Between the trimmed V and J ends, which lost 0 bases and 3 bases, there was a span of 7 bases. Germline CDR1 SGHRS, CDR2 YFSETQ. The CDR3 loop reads CASSLEGGGNTIYF. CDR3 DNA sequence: TGCGCCAGCAGCTTGGAGGGAGGTGGAAACACCATATATTTT.

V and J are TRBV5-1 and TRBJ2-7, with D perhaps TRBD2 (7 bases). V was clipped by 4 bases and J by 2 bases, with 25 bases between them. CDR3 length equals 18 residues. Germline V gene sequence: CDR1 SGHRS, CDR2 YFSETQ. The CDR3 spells CASSRRTPRGGETYEQYF. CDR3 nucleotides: TGCGCCAGCAGCAGGCGAACCCCGAGGGGGGGGGAAACCTACGAGCAGTACTTC.

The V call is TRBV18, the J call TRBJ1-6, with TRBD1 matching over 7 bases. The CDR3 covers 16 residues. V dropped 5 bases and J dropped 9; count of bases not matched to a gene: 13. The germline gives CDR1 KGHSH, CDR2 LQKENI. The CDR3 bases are TGTGCCAGCTCAACCCCCAGGACAGGAGTAGTTTCACCCCTCCACTTT. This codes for CASSTPRTGVVSPLHF.

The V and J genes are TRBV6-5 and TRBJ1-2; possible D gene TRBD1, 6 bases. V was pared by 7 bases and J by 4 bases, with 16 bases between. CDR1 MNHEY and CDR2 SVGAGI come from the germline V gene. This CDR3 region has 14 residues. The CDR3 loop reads CASTDAGGPYGYTF. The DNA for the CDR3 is TGTGCCAGCACCGACGCCGGGGGGCCCTATGGCTACACCTTC.

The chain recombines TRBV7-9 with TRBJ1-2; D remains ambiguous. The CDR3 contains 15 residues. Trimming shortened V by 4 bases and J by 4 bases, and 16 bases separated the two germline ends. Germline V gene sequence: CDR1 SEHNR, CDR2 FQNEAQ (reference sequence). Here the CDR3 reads CASSSWETTFYGYTF. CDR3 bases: TGTGCCAGCAGCTCCTGGGAGACGACTTTCTATGGCTACACCTTC.

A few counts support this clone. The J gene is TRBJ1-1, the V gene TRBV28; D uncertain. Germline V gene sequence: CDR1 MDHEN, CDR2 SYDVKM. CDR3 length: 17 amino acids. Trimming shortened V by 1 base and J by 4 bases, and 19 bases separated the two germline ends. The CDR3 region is CASSLFNVVVSTTEAFF. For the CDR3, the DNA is TGTGCCAGCAGTTTATTTAATGTGGTCGTTAGCACCACTGAAGCTTTCTTT.

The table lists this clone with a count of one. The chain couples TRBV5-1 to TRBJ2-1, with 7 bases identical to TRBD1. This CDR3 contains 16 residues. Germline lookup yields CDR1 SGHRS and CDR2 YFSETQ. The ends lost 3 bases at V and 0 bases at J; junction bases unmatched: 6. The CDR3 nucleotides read TGCGCCAGCAGCTCAGGGACAGCTTCCTCCTACAATGAGCAGTTCTTC. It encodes CASSSGTASSYNEQFF.

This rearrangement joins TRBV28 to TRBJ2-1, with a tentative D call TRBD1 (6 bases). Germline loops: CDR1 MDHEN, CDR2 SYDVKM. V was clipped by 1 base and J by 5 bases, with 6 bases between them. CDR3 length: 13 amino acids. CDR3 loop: CASSLYRDNEQFF. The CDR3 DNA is TGTGCCAGCAGTTTATACAGGGACAATGAGCAGTTCTTC.

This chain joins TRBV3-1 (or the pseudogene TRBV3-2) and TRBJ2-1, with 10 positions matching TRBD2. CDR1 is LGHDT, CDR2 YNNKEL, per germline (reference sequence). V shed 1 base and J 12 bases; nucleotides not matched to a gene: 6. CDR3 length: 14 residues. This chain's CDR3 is CASSQGLAGGPQFF. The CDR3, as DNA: TGTGCCAGCAGCCAAGGTTTAGCGGGGGGTCCGCAGTTCTTC.

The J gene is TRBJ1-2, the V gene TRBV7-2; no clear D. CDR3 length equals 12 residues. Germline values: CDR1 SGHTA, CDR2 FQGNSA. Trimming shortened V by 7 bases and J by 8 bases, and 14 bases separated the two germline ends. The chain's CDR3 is CASTPIPGGYTF. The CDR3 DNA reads TGTGCCAGCACCCCTATCCCAGGCGGCTACACCTTC.

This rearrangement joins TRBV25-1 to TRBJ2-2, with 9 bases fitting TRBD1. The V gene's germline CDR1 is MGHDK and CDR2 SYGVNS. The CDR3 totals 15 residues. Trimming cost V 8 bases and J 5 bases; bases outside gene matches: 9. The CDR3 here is CASSRGQGRTGELFF. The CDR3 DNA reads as TGTGCCAGCTCTAGGGGACAGGGAAGAACCGGGGAGCTGTTTTTT.